This is a list of T cell receptor beta chains from one sample in a study of early T cells in non-severe SARS-CoV-2 infection. MiXCR, applied by TCRdb to the 5' RACE reads, yields one record per CDR3 protein. Of about 27,000 distinct CDR3 sequences listed, about 5% are singletons. Sequencing was carried out using whole blood. The receptors were sampled from an adult who was a healthcare worker with PCR-confirmed SARS-CoV-2 infection or an uninfected control (not recorded which). Each CDR3 is given with its conserved first and last residue. The D gene is left open where the match is weak. Some rows mark clone size as missing; the rest say once, few, many or name a class of expanded clone.

abundance: few
v_gene: TRBV24-1
j_gene: TRBJ2-1
d_gene: .
CDR3nt: TGTGCCACCAGTGGGACGACTAATGAGCAGTTCTTC
CDR3aa: CATSGTTNEQFF

abundance: .
v_gene: TRBV28
j_gene: TRBJ2-6
d_gene: .
CDR3nt: TGTGCCAGCACTCCCTGGCGGACCTCTGGGGCCAACGTCCTGACTTTC
CDR3aa: CASTPWRTSGANVLTF

abundance: many
v_gene: TRBV11-2
j_gene: TRBJ2-7
d_gene: .
CDR3nt: TGTGCCAGCAGCTACGACGGTAGCGAGCAGTACTTC
CDR3aa: CASSYDGSEQYF

abundance: many
v_gene: TRBV28
j_gene: TRBJ2-1
d_gene: .
CDR3nt: TGTGCCAGCAGTCTCCGATGGAGCCGCGAGCAGTTCTTC
CDR3aa: CASSLRWSREQFF

abundance: medium-sized
v_gene: TRBV10-3
j_gene: TRBJ2-1
d_gene: .
CDR3nt: TGTGCCATCAGTGAGTTAGGAGAGAATGAGCAGTTCTTC
CDR3aa: CAISELGENEQFF

abundance: many
v_gene: TRBV5-6
j_gene: TRBJ1-1
d_gene: .
CDR3nt: TGTGCCAGCAGCTTGGGAGGACCCCTGCGTCGGGACACTGAAGCTTTCTTT
CDR3aa: CASSLGGPLRRDTEAFF

abundance: many
v_gene: TRBV15
j_gene: TRBJ1-3
d_gene: .
CDR3nt: TGTGCCACCAGCAGAGAACAACAGGGACGGACCATATATTTT
CDR3aa: CATSREQQGRTIYF

abundance: many
v_gene: TRBV27
j_gene: TRBJ2-5
d_gene: .
CDR3nt: TGTGCCAGCAGATCCCTGGCTAGCTACCAAGAGACCCAGTACTTC
CDR3aa: CASRSLASYQETQYF

abundance: many
v_gene: TRBV19
j_gene: TRBJ2-5
d_gene: TRBD1
CDR3nt: TGTGCCAGTAGTCTATCCGGGACAGGCATCCAAGAGACCCAGTACTTC
CDR3aa: CASSLSGTGIQETQYF

abundance: .
v_gene: TRBV7-2
j_gene: TRBJ1-5
d_gene: .
CDR3nt: TGTGCCAGCAGCTTAGTGGGGCGGGGAGGCAATCAGCCCCAGCATTTT
CDR3aa: CASSLVGRGGNQPQHF

abundance: few
v_gene: TRBV7-8
j_gene: TRBJ2-5
d_gene: TRBD2
CDR3nt: TGTGCCAGCAGCCCATGGGCGGGGGGACAAGAGACCCAGTACTTC
CDR3aa: CASSPWAGGQETQYF

abundance: medium-sized
v_gene: TRBV19
j_gene: TRBJ2-6
d_gene: .
CDR3nt: TGTGCCGCAGGGACACCGAGCTCTGGGGCCAACGTCCTGACTTTC
CDR3aa: CAAGTPSSGANVLTF

abundance: many
v_gene: TRBV29-1
j_gene: TRBJ1-1
d_gene: .
CDR3nt: TGCAGCGTTGACGGGCTGTCGGACACTGAAGCTTTCTTT
CDR3aa: CSVDGLSDTEAFF

abundance: .
v_gene: TRBV7-9
j_gene: TRBJ2-7
d_gene: .
CDR3nt: TGTGCCAGCAGCTTAGTTGTGGGACCCTACGAGCAGTACTTC
CDR3aa: CASSLVVGPYEQYF

abundance: .
v_gene: TRBV20-1
j_gene: TRBJ1-2
d_gene: .
CDR3nt: TGCAGTGTTGCCCCGGGGGCTGGCTACACCTTC
CDR3aa: CSVAPGAGYTF

abundance: many
v_gene: TRBV6-2/TRBV6-3
j_gene: TRBJ1-1
d_gene: TRBD1
CDR3nt: TGTGCCAGCAGGGGGACAGTCGGCGGCACTGAAGCTTTCTTT
CDR3aa: CASRGTVGGTEAFF

abundance: many
v_gene: TRBV20-1
j_gene: TRBJ2-6
d_gene: .
CDR3nt: TGCAGTGCTAGAGAGGACCCCTCTGGGGCCAACGTCCTGACTTTC
CDR3aa: CSAREDPSGANVLTF

abundance: many
v_gene: TRBV18
j_gene: TRBJ2-1
d_gene: TRBD2
CDR3nt: TGTGCCAGCTCAACCCGGGGGACTAGTGATGAGCAGTTCTTC
CDR3aa: CASSTRGTSDEQFF

abundance: many
v_gene: TRBV12-3/TRBV12-4
j_gene: TRBJ2-7
d_gene: .
CDR3nt: TGTGCCAGCAGTTATGAGTGGTCCTACGAGCAGTACTTC
CDR3aa: CASSYEWSYEQYF

abundance: many
v_gene: TRBV10-2
j_gene: TRBJ2-3
d_gene: .
CDR3nt: TGCGCCAGCAGTGAGTCAGGCCTCGGGGGCACAGATACGCAGTATTTT
CDR3aa: CASSESGLGGTDTQYF

abundance: medium-sized
v_gene: TRBV4-2
j_gene: TRBJ2-5
d_gene: .
CDR3nt: TGTGCCAGCAGCCAACGGGCCGACAGGCCCCAGTACTTC
CDR3aa: CASSQRADRPQYF

abundance: .
v_gene: TRBV7-9
j_gene: TRBJ2-3
d_gene: TRBD1
CDR3nt: TGTGCCAGCACCCGAGACAGGGCAACAGATACGCAGTATTTT
CDR3aa: CASTRDRATDTQYF

abundance: few
v_gene: TRBV20-1
j_gene: TRBJ2-7
d_gene: .
CDR3nt: TGCAGTGCTGCCACAGGGATCTACTACGAGCAGTACTTC
CDR3aa: CSAATGIYYEQYF

abundance: many
v_gene: TRBV27
j_gene: TRBJ1-5
d_gene: .
CDR3nt: TGTGCCAGCAGTCCCCCGGACAGAAGCAATCAGCCCCAGCATTTT
CDR3aa: CASSPPDRSNQPQHF

abundance: many
v_gene: TRBV6-2/TRBV6-3
j_gene: TRBJ2-7
d_gene: .
CDR3nt: TGTGCCAGCAAAAGACCGGGTAGGGCCCACTACGAGCAGTACTTC
CDR3aa: CASKRPGRAHYEQYF

abundance: many
v_gene: TRBV29-1
j_gene: TRBJ1-2
d_gene: TRBD1
CDR3nt: TGCAGCGCCCGACAGGGGGCGGATGGCTACACCTTC
CDR3aa: CSARQGADGYTF

abundance: many
v_gene: TRBV7-9
j_gene: TRBJ2-1
d_gene: TRBD2
CDR3nt: TGTGCCAGCAGCTTAGGGGCTAGCGGGAGCGGTGAGCAGTTCTTC
CDR3aa: CASSLGASGSGEQFF

abundance: many
v_gene: TRBV12-3/TRBV12-4
j_gene: TRBJ1-6
d_gene: .
CDR3nt: TGTGCCAGCAGAATAGAAACCACTAATTCACCCCTCCACTTT
CDR3aa: CASRIETTNSPLHF

abundance: many
v_gene: TRBV29-1
j_gene: TRBJ2-1
d_gene: TRBD2
CDR3nt: TGCAGCGTTGAAGATGGACTAGCGGGAAAACACAATGAGCAGTTCTTC
CDR3aa: CSVEDGLAGKHNEQFF

abundance: medium-sized
v_gene: TRBV5-4
j_gene: TRBJ2-3
d_gene: TRBD1
CDR3nt: TGTGCCAGCAGCTTCGGGACAGGGTTTATCGATACGCAGTATTTT
CDR3aa: CASSFGTGFIDTQYF

abundance: many
v_gene: TRBV9
j_gene: TRBJ1-6
d_gene: .
CDR3nt: TGTGCCAGCAGCTCCGACAGGTCAAACAATTCACCCCTCCACTTT
CDR3aa: CASSSDRSNNSPLHF